This T cell receptor (beta chain) stems from a study of blood T cell repertoires in COVID-19. Study at large: Italy, Spain and the United States were the sources of the convalescent and acute COVID-19 samples. T cells, B-cell-depleted T cells, or PBMCs provided the cDNA or gDNA that served as material.

During active infection, Seattle patients enrolled and were then monitored through disease. Study processing details: Estimated nucleated cell counts came from reference gene primer amplification. Here immunoSEQ multiplex PCR was the method, and the copy in TCRdb shows in-frame clones only, minus some. For V, J and clone size, that table is used; D and trimming come from the DNA. Of roughly 300,000 clones listed, around nine tenths were seen once; the top ten hold roughly 6.8%. V lost 11 bases and J lost 2, with 13 bases in between. The CDR3 has 12 amino acids. CDR1 SNHLY and CDR2 FYNNEI come from the germline V gene.

What was sequenced was peripheral blood. The chain has TRBV2 and TRBJ2-7; D is possibly TRBD2 (5 bases). The TCR was taken from a woman in her 30s with COVID-19, enrolled during active disease. CDR3 residues: CASIGGTYEQYF. The CDR3 nucleotides read TGTGCCTCCATCGGAGGCACCTACGAGCAGTACTTC.